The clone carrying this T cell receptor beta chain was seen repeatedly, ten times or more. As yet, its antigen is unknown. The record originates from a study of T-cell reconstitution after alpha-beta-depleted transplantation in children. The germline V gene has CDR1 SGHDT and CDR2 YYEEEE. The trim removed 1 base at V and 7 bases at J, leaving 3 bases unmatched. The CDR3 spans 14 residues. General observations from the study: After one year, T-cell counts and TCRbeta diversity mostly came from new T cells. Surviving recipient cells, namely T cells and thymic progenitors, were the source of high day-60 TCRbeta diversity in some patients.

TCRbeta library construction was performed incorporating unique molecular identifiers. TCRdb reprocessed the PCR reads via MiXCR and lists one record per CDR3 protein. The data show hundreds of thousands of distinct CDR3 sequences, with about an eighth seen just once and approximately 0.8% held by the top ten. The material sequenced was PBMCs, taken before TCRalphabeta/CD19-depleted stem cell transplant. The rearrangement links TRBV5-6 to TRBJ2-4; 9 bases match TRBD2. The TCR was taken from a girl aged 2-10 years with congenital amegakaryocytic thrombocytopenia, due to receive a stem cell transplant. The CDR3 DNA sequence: TGTGCCAGCAGCTTGAGACTAGCGGCGAACATTCAGTACTTC. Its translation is CASSLRLAANIQYF.